This entry lists 16 T cell receptor beta chains sequenced from one sample in a study of cytomegalovirus exposure and HLA in healthy donors. PCR primers comprised 60 Vbeta and 13 Jbeta primers. Clones were read by immunoSEQ multiplex PCR, and TCRdb kept only the in-frame ones, dropping some. Among 150,000 to 180,000 clones listed, around 74% were seen once. The sample taken for sequencing was PBMCs. These TCRs come from a man younger than 35 in good health and CMV-seronegative.

The CDR3 loop is CASRKDRGETQYF. The CDR3 coding sequence is TGTGCCAGCAGAAAGGACAGGGGAGAGACCCAGTACTTC. The V gene is TRBV28, the J gene TRBJ2-5; TRBD1 matches at 9 bases. The CDR3 sequence is 13 residues long. The germline CDR1 and CDR2 sequences are MDHEN and SYDVKM. V trimming: 6 bases; J trimming: 4 bases; junction bases outside the gene matches: 3.

J is TRBJ1-2 and V is TRBV6-5; TRBD1 matches at 7 bases. Trimming at V came to 0 bases and at J to 6 bases, leaving 7 bases not matched to a gene. The germline V gene has CDR1 MNHEY and CDR2 SVGAGI. The CDR3 is made up of 15 amino acids. In nucleotides, the CDR3 is TGTGCCAGCAGTTACTCGAGCCTAGGGGGCGATGGCTACACCTTC. This translates into CASSYSSLGGDGYTF.

CDR3 amino acids: CASSPGAGANVLTF. For the CDR3, the DNA is TGTGCCAGCAGCCCAGGGGCTGGGGCCAACGTCCTGACTTTC. The chain has TRBV11-3 and TRBJ2-6, with D perhaps matching TRBD1 (6 bases). The CDR3 length is 14 residues. CDR1 is SGHNT and CDR2 is YENEEA in the germline V gene. Trimming removed 5 bases at V and 2 bases at J, with 7 bases between.

This CDR3 is CAWSRNPVGHEQFF. Here the CDR3 DNA reads TGTGCCTGGAGTCGAAATCCAGTGGGGCATGAGCAGTTCTTC. The rearrangement joins TRBV30 to TRBJ2-1; a weak D match, TRBD1 (5 bases). Looked up from germline, CDR1 is GTSNPN and CDR2 is SVGIG (reference sequence). The CDR3 length is 14 residues. Trimming stripped 2 bases from V and 8 bases from J, with 16 bases between.

Concerning this clone: A read error may account for a junction end that differs from germline. The gene calls are TRBV29-1 and TRBJ2-1; D not resolved. The germline CDR1 and CDR2 sequences are SQVTM and ANQGSEA. This CDR3 spans 11 amino acids. The CDR3, as DNA: TGCAGCGTTTCCCGCTACAATGAGCGGTTCTTC. Translated: CSVSRYNERFF.

The rearrangement uses TRBV6-6 and TRBJ1-2, with 9 bases matching TRBD1. The CDR3 runs to 14 residues. From germline, CDR1 is MNHNY and CDR2 SVGAGI (reference sequence). V lost 5 bases and J lost 5; bases outside the gene matches: 6. CDR3 sequence: CASSPTTGGYGYTF. For the CDR3, the DNA is TGTGCCAGCAGTCCCACGACAGGGGGGTATGGCTACACCTTC.

The chain recombines TRBV28 with TRBJ2-7, with a weak D call TRBD1 (6 bases). Trimming took 6 bases from V and 0 from J, leaving 12 bases between them. Germline CDR1 is MDHEN and CDR2 is SYDVKM. The CDR3 covers 14 residues. CDR3: CASRRQASSYEQYV. DNA of the CDR3: TGTGCCAGCAGGCGACAGGCATCCTCCTACGAGCAGTACGTC.

J is TRBJ2-2 and V is TRBV5-1; D is unclear. The CDR3 consists of 15 residues. The germline CDR1 and CDR2 sequences are SGHRS and YFSETQ. The ends were cut back, 8 bases at V and 3 bases at J, with 17 bases in the middle. The chain's CDR3 is CASSSRRSYTGELFF. The DNA for the CDR3 is TGCGCCAGTTCTAGTAGACGGAGTTACACCGGGGAGCTGTTTTTT.

The V and J genes are TRBV10-3 and TRBJ1-1; D uncertain. Germline-derived CDR1 and CDR2 are ENHRY and SYGVKD. The CDR3 loop spans 13 amino acids. V shed 7 bases and J shed 3 bases, with 12 bases lying between them. CDR3: CAITLLPDTEAFF. The CDR3 DNA follows: TGTGCCATCACCCTTCTACCGGACACTGAAGCTTTCTTT.

V is TRBV7-9 and J is TRBJ1-2; D uncertain. V lost 5 bases, J lost 5 bases, and 12 bases lay in between. The CDR3 has 13 amino acids. Germline V CDR1 and CDR2: SEHNR, FQNEAQ (reference sequence). The CDR3 coding sequence is TGTGCCAGCAGCCCTCACCTAGATTATGGCTACACCTTC. This translates into CASSPHLDYGYTF.

A word on this clone: Sequence at one end of the junction differs from germline and may be a read error. CDR3 residues: CASSRDGQAGANGLTF. In DNA, the CDR3 is TGCGCCAGCAGTAGGGATGGACAGGCTGGGGCCAACGGCCTGACTTTC. This rearrangement joins TRBV5-1 to TRBJ2-6, with 7 bases matching TRBD1. This CDR3 comprises 16 residues. The germline gives CDR1 SGHRS, CDR2 YFSETQ.

V gene TRBV7-3 combines with J gene TRBJ2-1; TRBD2 agrees at 9 bases. CDR1 is SGHTA, CDR2 FQGTGA, per germline. This CDR3 has 17 amino acids. V gave up 4 bases and J gave up 1 base; unmatched junction bases: 8. In nucleotides, the CDR3 is TGTGCCAGCAGCTCCCTACCTCTAGCGGGGTCCTACAATGAGCAGTTCTTC. It codes for CASSSLPLAGSYNEQFF. Based on the CDR3 plus reference TRBV7-3 and TRBJ2-1, the full variable domain is GAGVSQTPSNKVTEKGKYVELRCDPISGHTALYWYRQSLGQGPEFLIYFQGTGAADDSGLPNDRFFAVRPEGSVSTLKIQRTERGDSAVYLCASSSLPLAGSYNEQFFGPGTRLTVL.

V and J are TRBV5-1 and TRBJ1-2; maybe TRBD1 (5 bases). CDR3 length equals 18 residues. Germline CDR1 is SGHRS and CDR2 is YFSETQ. Deletions cut 4 bases from V and 5 bases from J, with 27 bases between. The CDR3 DNA sequence: TGCGCCAGCAGCCGGCTGGCAGGGCTGGGCGTTTGGTATTATGGCTACACCTTC. It specifies CASSRLAGLGVWYYGYTF.

The J gene is TRBJ2-3, the V gene TRBV2, with D perhaps TRBD1 (6 bases). The CDR3 contains 14 residues. The V end lost 11 bases, the J end lost 1 base, and 16 bases lay between the germline ends. Germline V gives CDR1 SNHLY, CDR2 FYNNEI. CDR3 protein: CAGFRDIGTDTQYF. The CDR3 DNA reads as TGTGCCGGGTTCCGGGACATCGGCACAGATACGCAGTATTTT.

V is TRBV29-1 and J is TRBJ1-4; D remains unclear. Germline lookup yields CDR1 SQVTM and CDR2 ANQGSEA. V was clipped by 4 bases and J by 11 bases, with 11 bases between them. The CDR3 is made up of 11 amino acids. The CDR3, as DNA: TGCAGCGTTGGGTCGGCGGGGAAACTGTTTTTT. Protein sequence: CSVGSAGKLFF.

V usage is TRBV11-2 and J usage is TRBJ2-3; D possibly corresponds to TRBD1 (6 bases). This CDR3 contains 16 residues. CDR1 and CDR2 from the germline V gene are SGHAT and FQNNGV. Deletions cut 3 bases from V and 2 bases from J, with 15 bases between. CDR3 sequence reads: CASSFMTGAHTDTQYF. The CDR3 nucleotides read TGTGCCAGCAGCTTTATGACAGGAGCACACACAGATACGCAGTATTTT.